This record covers a single T cell receptor (beta chain). This CDR3 has 12 residues. V shed 10 bases and J shed 0 bases, with 10 bases lying between them. Germline CDR1 SNHLY, CDR2 FYNNEI. The data are from a study of OX40 agonist ivuxolimab in advanced cancers. TCRdb keeps only in-frame clones here, not all; method: immunoSEQ multiplex PCR. This sample has approximately 54,000 clones, with 91% found just once. This chain uses TRBV2 with TRBJ2-7; D is ambiguous. The receptor comes from an adult with an advanced solid tumor such as melanoma, head and neck, liver or kidney cancer. The sequences come from CD4+ or CD8+ T cells sorted from blood, collected in a trial of the OX40 agonist ivuxolimab. The CDR3 nucleotides are TGTGCCACCCAAAGGTACTCCTACGAGCAGTACTTC. As protein: CATQRYSYEQYF.